The subject of this entry is one T cell receptor (beta chain). The data stem from a study of CD8 T cells in Susac syndrome. Per the germline V gene, CDR1 is LNHDA and CDR2 is SQIVND (reference sequence). The V end lost 11 bases, the J end lost 0 bases, and 17 bases lay between the germline ends. The CDR3 runs 14 residues. Random hexamers were used to reverse transcribe about 0.45 to 1 ug of RNA. One entry per CDR3 protein, called by TCRdb with MiXCR from the immunoSEQ multiplex PCR reads. The sample contains some 180,000 distinct CDR3 sequences, around 90% of which appear only once. The receptor was isolated from a human donor with Susac syndrome. The chain carries TRBV19 and TRBJ2-7; no clear D gene. Source material: CD4+ T cells from PBMCs. The CDR3 sequence is CAAAASLSSYEQYF. DNA for the CDR3: TGTGCCGCGGCGGCCAGCCTGAGCTCCTACGAGCAGTACTTC. The full variable domain, rest sourced from reference TRBV19 and TRBJ2-7, is DGGITQSPKYLFRKEGQNVTLSCEQNLNHDAMYWYRQDPGQGLRLIYYSQIVNDFQKGDIAEGYSVSREKKESFPLTVTSAQKNPTAFYLCAAAASLSSYEQYFGPGTRLTVT.